This TCR beta chain was sequenced during a study of human T cells and chemical hapten exposure. Many counts were recorded for this clonotype. The antigen is unknown. Time point denoted: patch test 1, 2 weeks after DPC sensitization. Indicated treatment: therapeutic diphenylcyclopropenone sensitization with weekly scalp DPC. Unfractionated whole blood yielded total RNA. Study findings and constraints: Sensitizing with DPC caused no change in TCRs above 1 in 1000 frequency.

Methods used by the authors: Individual samples carried between roughly 23,224 and 700,000 TCRs, with roughly 95,000 as the median. TCRdb itself ran the RACE reads through MiXCR, one entry per CDR3 protein. The V and J calls shown here were made by TCRdb, not taken from the authors' results. The sample includes about 35,000 distinct CDR3 sequences, 6% to 7% of them seen just once. J gave up 6 bases and V 2 bases, and 4 bases lay outside the gene matches. The CDR3 consists of 14 residues. Looked up from germline, CDR1 is DFQATT and CDR2 is SNEGSKA (reference sequence). This TCR derives from a woman between 25 and 40 years old with alopecia areata. Some clones in this sample may be carry-over from other donors' samples. V and J are TRBV20-1 and TRBJ1-4; TRBD1 aligns across 9 bases. The specimen was whole blood, collected in connection with sensitization to the hapten diphenylcyclopropenone (DPC). The CDR3 nucleotides read TGCAGTGCTAGAAGGGGACAGGGCGATGAAAAACTGTTTTTT. Translation gives CSARRGQGDEKLFF.